The present entry profiles one T cell receptor (beta chain) with its context. Its target antigen remains unknown. One base away there is no much larger clone; base qualities are not given. The sample is drawn from a study of human T cells and chemical hapten exposure listed by TCRdb under 2021. Context from the whole study: Libraries were combined into a pool for sequencing, and differences in TCR yield between samples came mainly from small differences in library volumes within the pool. This study followed changes in the peripheral blood TCR repertoire in vivo during primary and secondary sensitization of alopecia patients to the hapten diphenylcyclopropenone (DPC). From each blood RNA sample, both TCR alpha and TCR beta chains were sequenced. Broader findings and caveats from the paper: After repeated subsampling, the strength of the expansion versus patch-test correlation and the threshold at which it became significant changed. The number of TCRs above 1 in 1000 frequency did not change with DPC sensitization; there was no evidence of global repertoire structure alterations.

Libraries were prepared through RACE. Sequenced using a NextSeq 500. During library preparation, unique molecular identifiers were attached to individual cDNA molecules so that TCRs could be counted in a quantitative, reproducible way. In the authors' own workflow: The median number of TCRs per sample was 90,000 to 100,000, ranging from about 23,224 to 690,600. The Decombinator software suite was used to annotate the V, J and CDR3 of the TCR reads. For the PS versus PT1 abundance plots, all samples were subsampled to the same number of TCRs (28,000). TCRs were defined as expanded if absent before sensitization and observed at least eight times at the 2-week time point. The public reads were reprocessed in TCRdb via fastp at Q25 and MiXCR, keeping in-frame beta chains. Records with the same CDR3 protein are collapsed into one entry carrying the most frequent genes and DNA. The V and J calls come from TCRdb's annotation, not from the publication. Within this sample are about 28,000 distinct CDR3 sequences, with 6.5% to 9% of them counted one time only. The ten largest clonotypes hold under 10% of the sample.

The time point label corresponds to: healthy volunteer bleed at 2 weeks. Total RNA was extracted from unfractionated whole blood collected in Tempus Blood RNA tubes. As TCR sequencing controls, several healthy volunteers were used, with blood taken at day 0, 2 weeks and 6 weeks. The cysteine opens and the phenylalanine closes a CDR3 of 17 amino acids. The DNA shown is the 51-base CDR3, in frame from base 1. CDR1 and CDR2, looked up from the germline V gene, are SGHRS and YFSETQ. V loses 3 bases at its end and J loses 1 base; junction bases beyond the gene matches: 12. The source of this sequence is a human donor in good health. Some clones in this sample may be carry-over from other donors' samples. The sample was whole blood. The chain employs TRBV5-1 and TRBJ1-1; 7 bases in the middle match TRBD1. The CDR3 region: CASSSQGLLITNTEAFF. The sequenced DNA: TGCGCCAGCAGCTCACAGGGGCTGTTAATTACGAACACTGAAGCTTTCTTT.